Listed below are T cell receptor beta chains from one sample, sequenced in a study of blood T cells in healthy people across ages. MiXCR, applied by TCRdb to the 5' RACE reads, yields one record per CDR3 protein. This table holds about 1.8 million distinct CDR3 sequences, about 50% found once. The sample consisted of blood. The origin of the receptors is a middle-aged woman in good health. CDR3s include the opening cysteine and the closing phenylalanine or tryptophan. The D gene is left open where the match is weak. The listing skips clone size in some rows; elsewhere it reads once, few, many or a size class.

TRBJ2-7 | TRBV6-2/TRBV6-3 | NA | NA | CASSVGLDYEQYF | TGTGCCAGCAGTGTTGGTCTGGACTACGAGCAGTACTTC
TRBJ1-2 | TRBV7-2 | NA | NA | CASSPTTSGFGYTF | TGTGCCAGCAGCCCGACCACGTCGGGTTTCGGCTACACCTTC
TRBJ1-2 | TRBV6-2/TRBV6-3 | NA | NA | CASNGLRDFYGYTF | TGTGCCAGCAATGGCCTCCGGGACTTCTATGGCTACACCTTC
TRBJ2-7 | TRBV20-1 | NA | NA | CSARAPDGSTYEQYF | TGCAGTGCTAGAGCCCCCGACGGTAGCACCTACGAGCAGTACTTC
TRBJ1-2 | TRBV6-4 | NA | NA | CASSDSGGYTF | TGTGCCAGCAGTGACAGCGGGGGCTACACCTTC
TRBJ2-7 | TRBV3-1 | NA | TRBD2 | CASRPAGLASEQYF | TGTGCCAGCAGACCCGCGGGACTAGCGAGCGAGCAGTACTTC
TRBJ2-7 | TRBV4-3 | few | TRBD1 | CASSQDIPGTGVVSMLEQYF | TGCGCCAGCAGCCAAGACATCCCCGGGACAGGGGTGGTTTCGATGTTAGAGCAGTACTTC
TRBJ2-5 | TRBV18 | NA | NA | CASSPGNGETQYF | TGTGCCAGCTCACCGGGGAATGGTGAGACCCAGTACTTC
TRBJ2-3 | TRBV24-1 | NA | TRBD1 | CATSPGQGSTDTQYF | TGTGCCACCAGTCCGGGACAGGGGTCCACAGATACGCAGTATTTT
TRBJ2-5 | TRBV7-2 | few | NA | CASSLGVLRGGETQYF | TGTGCCAGCAGCTTAGGAGTGCTCAGGGGGGGAGAGACCCAGTACTTC
TRBJ2-1 | TRBV5-1 | few | NA | CASSLGLVADLDNEQFF | TGCGCCAGCAGCTTGGGGCTAGTAGCGGACCTAGACAATGAGCAGTTCTTC
TRBJ2-1 | TRBV13 | NA | NA | CASSLEQTYNEQFF | TGTGCCAGCAGCTTAGAGCAGACATACAATGAGCAGTTCTTC
TRBJ2-3 | TRBV7-2 | NA | NA | CASSLERWADTQYF | TGTGCCAGCAGCTTGGAGCGATGGGCCGATACGCAGTATTTT
TRBJ2-1 | TRBV6-2/TRBV6-3 | NA | NA | CASGYQQVGEQFF | TGTGCCAGCGGTTATCAGCAGGTCGGTGAGCAGTTCTTC
TRBJ2-7 | TRBV7-9 | few | TRBD1 | CASQGQGVHEQYF | TGTGCCAGCCAGGGACAGGGTGTCCACGAGCAGTACTTC
TRBJ2-7 | TRBV29-1 | once | NA | CSVDRPEGNNEQYF | TGCAGCGTTGATCGGCCCGAGGGCAACAATGAGCAGTACTTC
TRBJ2-1 | TRBV4-3 | NA | TRBD1 | CASSQIGGRTGGNEQFF | TGCGCCAGCAGCCAGATTGGAGGTCGTACAGGGGGCAATGAGCAGTTCTTC
TRBJ2-3 | TRBV12-3/TRBV12-4 | many | NA | CASSLKDTQYF | TGTGCCAGCAGCTTAAAGGATACGCAGTATTTT
TRBJ2-3 | TRBV7-3 | NA | NA | CASSLGATTAPDTQYF | TGTGCCAGCAGCTTAGGGGCCACGACAGCACCAGATACGCAGTATTTT
TRBJ1-2 | TRBV5-8 | NA | TRBD1 | CASSKDRGRWGYTF | TGTGCCAGCAGCAAGGACAGGGGTCGTTGGGGCTACACCTTC
TRBJ2-3 | TRBV9 | few | NA | CASSVEQGHTDTQYF | TGTGCCAGCAGCGTAGAGCAGGGTCACACAGATACGCAGTATTTT
TRBJ2-3 | TRBV6-5 | NA | NA | CASSYSGSLETQYF | TGTGCCAGCAGTTACTCGGGGTCATTGGAGACGCAGTATTTT
TRBJ2-7 | TRBV20-1 | NA | NA | CSASPGSCEQYF | TGCAGTGCTAGCCCCGGCTCCTGCGAGCAGTACTTC
TRBJ1-2 | TRBV28 | few | NA | CASSPPPGRYGYTF | TGTGCCAGCAGTCCGCCCCCCGGGCGCTATGGCTACACCTTC
TRBJ2-5 | TRBV5-1 | few | TRBD2 | CASSFISTQRGQETQYF | TGCGCCAGCAGCTTTATATCGACTCAGCGGGGTCAAGAGACCCAGTACTTC
TRBJ2-1 | TRBV6-2/TRBV6-3 | few | NA | CASSQGRDEQFF | TGTGCCAGCAGTCAGGGTCGGGATGAGCAGTTCTTC
TRBJ2-1 | TRBV5-1 | few | NA | CASRVGSSYNEQFF | TGCGCCAGCAGGGTTGGTAGCTCCTACAATGAGCAGTTCTTC
TRBJ2-3 | TRBV7-2 | few | NA | CASSFPRGTGPSTDTQYF | TGTGCCAGCAGCTTCCCTCGAGGCACCGGACCTAGCACAGATACGCAGTATTTT
TRBJ2-5 | TRBV7-2 | NA | NA | CASTTGRGQQETQYF | TGTGCCAGCACCACCGGGCGGGGCCAACAAGAGACCCAGTACTTC
TRBJ2-1 | TRBV20-1 | NA | NA | CSARATSAPGRHEQFF | TGCAGTGCTAGAGCCACCAGCGCACCTGGACGACATGAGCAGTTCTTC
TRBJ2-1 | TRBV20-1 | few | NA | CSASLGGEQFF | TGCAGTGCTAGTTTGGGGGGTGAGCAGTTCTTC
TRBJ2-5 | TRBV18 | NA | TRBD1 | CASSPGTGRWETQYF | TGTGCCAGCTCACCAGGGACAGGAAGGTGGGAGACCCAGTACTTC
TRBJ2-7 | TRBV20-1 | NA | TRBD1 | CSAVGTGGHEQYF | TGCAGTGCCGTAGGGACAGGGGGCCACGAGCAGTACTTC
TRBJ2-3 | TRBV6-5 | NA | TRBD2 | CASSQERGGPDTQYF | TGTGCCAGCAGTCAAGAGCGGGGGGGCCCCGATACGCAGTATTTT
TRBJ1-1 | TRBV6-5 | NA | NA | CASFGTEAFF | TGTGCCAGCTTCGGCACTGAAGCTTTCTTT
TRBJ2-7 | TRBV28 | NA | NA | CASRVINSAPGDEQYF | TGTGCCAGCAGAGTTATTAACAGTGCTCCAGGTGACGAGCAGTACTTC
TRBJ2-3 | TRBV12-3/TRBV12-4 | many | NA | CASTRPTPTYRYF | TGTGCCAGCACTCGCCCCACACCAACTTACCGGTATTTT
TRBJ1-1 | TRBV20-1 | NA | NA | CSAREPNGVTEAFF | TGCAGTGCTAGAGAGCCAAACGGGGTCACTGAAGCTTTCTTT
TRBJ1-1 | TRBV4-1 | NA | NA | CASSQVPPGGLTAEAFF | TGCGCCAGCAGCCAAGTTCCGCCCGGAGGGTTAACGGCTGAAGCTTTCTTT
TRBJ2-7 | TRBV6-6 | few | NA | CASNTGWHEQYF | TGTGCCAGCAATACGGGGTGGCACGAGCAGTACTTC
TRBJ1-4 | TRBV28 | NA | NA | CASSLPNSGEKLFF | TGTGCCAGCAGTTTGCCGAACAGTGGGGAAAAACTGTTTTTT
TRBJ1-4 | TRBV27 | NA | NA | CASSSRSGKLFF | TGTGCCAGCAGTTCCCGATCGGGGAAACTGTTTTTT
TRBJ2-7 | TRBV20-1 | few | NA | CSAIFLLNEQYF | TGCAGTGCTATCTTCCTGTTGAACGAGCAGTACTTC
TRBJ2-1 | TRBV7-9 | NA | NA | CASSDNNQAPALYEQFF | TGTGCCAGCAGCGATAACAACCAGGCTCCCGCCCTCTACGAGCAGTTCTTC
TRBJ2-3 | TRBV20-1 | NA | TRBD2 | CSAMAGVAGEADTQYF | TGCAGTGCAATGGCCGGGGTAGCGGGGGAGGCAGATACGCAGTATTTT
TRBJ2-5 | TRBV11-2 | once | TRBD2 | CASSSNSGGATETQYF | TGTGCCAGCAGCTCGAATAGCGGGGGGGCTACTGAGACCCAGTACTTC
TRBJ2-5 | TRBV28 | NA | NA | CASSLIKETETQYF | TGTGCCAGCAGTTTGATCAAAGAGACGGAGACCCAGTACTTC
TRBJ2-1 | TRBV15 | NA | NA | CATSREGYGLPDYNEQFF | TGTGCCACCAGCAGAGAGGGGTATGGTCTACCGGACTACAATGAGCAGTTCTTC
TRBJ2-7 | TRBV4-2 | many | TRBD1 | CASSSRDREYEQYF | TGTGCCAGCAGCTCCCGGGACAGGGAGTACGAGCAGTACTTC
TRBJ2-3 | TRBV12-5 | NA | TRBD1 | CASGYRGQTQYF | TGTGCTAGTGGTTACAGGGGGCAGACGCAGTATTTT
TRBJ1-4 | TRBV7-9 | few | NA | CASSISDEKLFF | TGTGCCAGCAGCATATCCGATGAAAAACTGTTTTTT
TRBJ2-4 | TRBV11-2 | NA | TRBD2 | CASSLVGLAGALAKNIQYF | TGTGCCAGCAGCTTAGTCGGACTAGCGGGGGCCCTAGCCAAAAACATTCAGTACTTC
TRBJ2-4 | TRBV19 | NA | NA | CASSILGNIQYF | TGTGCCAGTAGTATCCTCGGGAACATTCAGTACTTC
TRBJ1-6 | TRBV2 | NA | NA | CASSEMEGPYNSPLHF | TGTGCCAGCAGTGAAATGGAGGGACCCTATAATTCACCCCTCCACTTT
TRBJ2-5 | TRBV10-3 | many | NA | CAIREGQETQYF | TGTGCCATCAGAGAGGGGCAAGAGACCCAGTACTTC
TRBJ2-1 | TRBV7-7 | NA | NA | CASSQNLQDYNEQFF | TGTGCTAGCAGCCAAAACCTCCAAGACTACAATGAGCAGTTCTTC
TRBJ2-3 | TRBV7-9 | few | NA | CASSLSLSVTDTQYF | TGTGCCAGCAGCTTATCCCTATCGGTCACAGATACGCAGTATTTT